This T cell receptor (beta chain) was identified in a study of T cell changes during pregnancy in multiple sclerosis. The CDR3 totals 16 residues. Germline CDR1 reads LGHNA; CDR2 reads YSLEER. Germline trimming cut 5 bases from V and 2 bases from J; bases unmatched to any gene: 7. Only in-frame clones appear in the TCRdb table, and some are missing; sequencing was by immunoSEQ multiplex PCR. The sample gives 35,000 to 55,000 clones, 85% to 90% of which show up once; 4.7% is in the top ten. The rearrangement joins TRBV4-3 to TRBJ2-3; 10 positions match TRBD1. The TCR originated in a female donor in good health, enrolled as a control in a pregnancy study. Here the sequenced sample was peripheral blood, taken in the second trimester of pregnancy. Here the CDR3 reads CASSFRTGGSTDTQYF. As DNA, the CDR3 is TGCGCCAGCAGCTTTCGGACAGGGGGATCCACAGATACGCAGTATTTT.